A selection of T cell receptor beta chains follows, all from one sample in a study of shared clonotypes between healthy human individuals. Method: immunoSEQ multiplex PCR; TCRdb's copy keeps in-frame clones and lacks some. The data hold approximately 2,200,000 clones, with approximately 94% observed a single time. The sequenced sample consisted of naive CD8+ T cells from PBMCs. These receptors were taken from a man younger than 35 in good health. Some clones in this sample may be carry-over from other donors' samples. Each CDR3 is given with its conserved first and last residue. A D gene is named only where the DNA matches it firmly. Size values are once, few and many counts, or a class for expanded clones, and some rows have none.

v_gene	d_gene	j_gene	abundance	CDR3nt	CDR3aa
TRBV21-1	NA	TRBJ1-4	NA	TGTGCCAGCAGCAAAGCGCCGGCTAATGAAAAACTGTTTTTT	CASSKAPANEKLFF
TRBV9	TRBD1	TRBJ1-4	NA	TGTGCCAGCAGCGGGACAGGGGGACTCTCAGAAAAACTGTTTTTT	CASSGTGGLSEKLFF
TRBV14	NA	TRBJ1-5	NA	TGTGCCAGCAGCCAAGGAGTACATGGTAATCAGCCCCAGCATTTT	CASSQGVHGNQPQHF
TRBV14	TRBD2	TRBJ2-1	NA	TGTGCCAGCAGCCATTGGCGGGAGGCCAACAATGAGCAGTTCTTC	CASSHWREANNEQFF
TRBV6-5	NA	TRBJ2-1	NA	TGTGCCAGCAAGGCCAGTAGGACAGAATACAATGAGCAGTTCTTC	CASKASRTEYNEQFF
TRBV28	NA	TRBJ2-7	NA	TGTGCCAGCAGTATCGCACAGGGTTGGTTGTACGAGCAGTACTTC	CASSIAQGWLYEQYF
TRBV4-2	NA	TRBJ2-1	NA	TGTGCCAGCAGCCAATCGGAAGTGGTAATAGCGGCATACAATGAGCAGTTCTTC	CASSQSEVVIAAYNEQFF
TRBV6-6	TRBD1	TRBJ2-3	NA	TGTGCCAGCAAACAGGGGGCCCCAGATACGCAGTATTTT	CASKQGAPDTQYF
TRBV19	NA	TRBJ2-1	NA	TGTGCCAGTAGCCCTTGGAGTGATAATGAGCAGTTCTTC	CASSPWSDNEQFF
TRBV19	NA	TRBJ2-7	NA	TGTGCCAGTAGTAACAGGGATTCATACGAGCAGTACTTC	CASSNRDSYEQYF
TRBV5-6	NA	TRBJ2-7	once	TGTGCCAGCAGCTTCGCTCGAGGAGGGGGGGTCGAGCAGTACTTC	CASSFARGGGVEQYF
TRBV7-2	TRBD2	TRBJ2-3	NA	TGTGCCAGCAGCTTGGGGGCTAGCGGGGCGGATACGCAGTATTTT	CASSLGASGADTQYF
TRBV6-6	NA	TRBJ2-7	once	TGTGCCAGCAGTTACTCGGGCTCCCACGAGCAGTACTTC	CASSYSGSHEQYF
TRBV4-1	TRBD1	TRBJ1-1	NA	TGCGCCAGCAGCCAGCCGGGACAGCGAATTGATGAAGCTTTCTTT	CASSQPGQRIDEAFF
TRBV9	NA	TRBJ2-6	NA	TGTGCCAGCAGCGAGGGACCCTCGTCCTCTGGGGCCAACGTCCTGACTTTC	CASSEGPSSSGANVLTF
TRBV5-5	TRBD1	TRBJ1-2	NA	TGTGCCAGCAGCCGACAGGGGAACTATGGCTACACCTTC	CASSRQGNYGYTF
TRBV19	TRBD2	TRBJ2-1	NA	TGTGCCAGTAGTATAGATCTTGAGACTAGCGGGAACAACAATGAGCAGTTCTTC	CASSIDLETSGNNNEQFF
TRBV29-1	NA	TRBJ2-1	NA	TGCAGCGTTGAAGATCTCGAAGTCCCCTACAATGAGCAGTTCTTC	CSVEDLEVPYNEQFF
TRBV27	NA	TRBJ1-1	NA	TGTCTCGGACCGAACACTGAAGCTTTCTTT	CLGPNTEAFF
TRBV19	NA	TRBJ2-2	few	TGTGCCAGTAGAGTCCGCAGGGAGAACACCGGGGAGCTGTTTTTT	CASRVRRENTGELFF
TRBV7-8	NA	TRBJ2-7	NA	TGTGCCAGCAGCTTAACCGGAGGGGCCGGGTGGGAGCAGTACTTC	CASSLTGGAGWEQYF
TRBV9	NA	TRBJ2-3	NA	TGTGCCAGCAGCGTAGAGGGTTTTAGCACAGATACGCAGTATTTT	CASSVEGFSTDTQYF
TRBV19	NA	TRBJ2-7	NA	TGTGCCAGTGGACCTAGGGGGAACTACGAGCAGTACTTC	CASGPRGNYEQYF
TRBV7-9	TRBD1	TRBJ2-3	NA	TGTGCCAGCAGCCAAAACAGACAGGGGACGACAGATACGCAGTATTTT	CASSQNRQGTTDTQYF